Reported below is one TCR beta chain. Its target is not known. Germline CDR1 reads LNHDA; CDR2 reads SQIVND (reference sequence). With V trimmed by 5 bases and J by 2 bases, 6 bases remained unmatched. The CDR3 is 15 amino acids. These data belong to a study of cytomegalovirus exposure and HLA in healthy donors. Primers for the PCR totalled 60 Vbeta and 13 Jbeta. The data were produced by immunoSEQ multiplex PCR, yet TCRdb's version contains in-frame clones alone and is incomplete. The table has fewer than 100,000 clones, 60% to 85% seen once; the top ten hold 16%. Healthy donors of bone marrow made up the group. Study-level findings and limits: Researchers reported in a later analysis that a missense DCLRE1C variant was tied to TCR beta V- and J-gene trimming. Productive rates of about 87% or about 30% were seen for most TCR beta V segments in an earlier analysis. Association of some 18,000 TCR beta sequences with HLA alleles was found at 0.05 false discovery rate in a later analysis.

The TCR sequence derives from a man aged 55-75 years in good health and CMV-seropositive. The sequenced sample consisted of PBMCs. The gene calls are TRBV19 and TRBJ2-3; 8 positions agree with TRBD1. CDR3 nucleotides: TGTGCCAGTAGTCCCAGGGACAGGAACACAGATACGCAGTATTTT. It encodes CASSPRDRNTDTQYF.